This TCR beta chain was sequenced in a study of identical twins. This clonotype has only a few counts. TCRdb independently ran MiXCR on the 5' RACE reads; one entry per CDR3 protein. The sample holds 420,000 or so distinct CDR3 sequences, less than 20% seen once. Germline CDR1 is SGDLS and CDR2 is YYNGEE. The CDR3 runs 14 residues. The ends lost 2 bases at V and 12 bases at J; junction bases unmatched: 8. V and J are TRBV9 and TRBJ2-3; TRBD2 matches at 11 bases. Source material: naive T cells sorted from blood. This receptor was identified in a man aged 45-60 years in good health. The CDR3 DNA is TGTGCCAGCAGCGTCCTAGCGGGGGGTCCCCTCCAGTATTTT. The encoded protein is CASSVLAGGPLQYF.